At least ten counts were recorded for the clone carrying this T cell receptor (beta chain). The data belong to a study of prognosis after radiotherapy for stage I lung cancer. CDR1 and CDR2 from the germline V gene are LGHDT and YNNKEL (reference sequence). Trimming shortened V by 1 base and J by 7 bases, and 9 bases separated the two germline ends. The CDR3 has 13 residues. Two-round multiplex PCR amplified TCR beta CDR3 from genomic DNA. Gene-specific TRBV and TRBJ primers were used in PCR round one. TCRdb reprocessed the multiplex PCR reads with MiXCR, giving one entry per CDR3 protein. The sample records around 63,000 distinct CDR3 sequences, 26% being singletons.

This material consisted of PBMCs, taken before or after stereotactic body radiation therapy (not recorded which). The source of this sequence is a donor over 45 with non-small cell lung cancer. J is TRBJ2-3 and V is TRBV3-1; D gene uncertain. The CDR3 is CASSQGSLYTQYF. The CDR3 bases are TGTGCCAGCAGCCAAGGGTCGTTATATACGCAGTATTTT.